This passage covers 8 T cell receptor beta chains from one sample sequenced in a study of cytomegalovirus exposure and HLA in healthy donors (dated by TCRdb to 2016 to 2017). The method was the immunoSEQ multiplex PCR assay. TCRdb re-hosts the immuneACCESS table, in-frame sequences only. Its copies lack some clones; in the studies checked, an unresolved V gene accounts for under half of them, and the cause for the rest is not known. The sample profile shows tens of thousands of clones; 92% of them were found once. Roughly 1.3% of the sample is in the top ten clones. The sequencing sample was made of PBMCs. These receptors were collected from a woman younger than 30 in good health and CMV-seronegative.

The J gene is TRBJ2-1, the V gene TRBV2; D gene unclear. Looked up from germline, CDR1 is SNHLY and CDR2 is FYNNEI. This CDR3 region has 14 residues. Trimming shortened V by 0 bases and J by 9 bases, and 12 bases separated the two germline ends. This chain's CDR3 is CASSEALPITEQFF. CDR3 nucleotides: TGTGCCAGCAGTGAAGCGCTCCCTATTACTGAGCAGTTCTTC. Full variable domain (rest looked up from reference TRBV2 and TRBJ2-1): EPEVTQTPSHQVTQMGQEVILRCVPISNHLYFYWYRQILGQKVEFLVSFYNNEISEKSEIFDDQFSVERPDGSNFTLKIRSTKLEDSAMYFCASSEALPITEQFFGPGTRLTVL.

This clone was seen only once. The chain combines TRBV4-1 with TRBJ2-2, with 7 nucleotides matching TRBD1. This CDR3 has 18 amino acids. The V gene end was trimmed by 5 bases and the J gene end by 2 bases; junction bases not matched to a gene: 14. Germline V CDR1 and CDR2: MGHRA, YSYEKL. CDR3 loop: CASSSPGIGTVNTGELFF. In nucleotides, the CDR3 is TGCGCCAGCAGCTCCCCAGGTATCGGGACAGTTAACACCGGGGAGCTGTTTTTT.

The DNA of the CDR3 is TGTGCCAGCAGCCCGGAGGGGTTCACTGAAGCTTTCTTT. Its protein product is CASSPEGFTEAFF. The chain recombines TRBV7-9 with TRBJ1-1, with D tentatively TRBD1 (5 bases). This CDR3 is built from 13 residues. Trimming cost V 5 bases and J 4 bases, with 11 bases left between them. From germline, CDR1 is SEHNR and CDR2 FQNEAQ (reference sequence).

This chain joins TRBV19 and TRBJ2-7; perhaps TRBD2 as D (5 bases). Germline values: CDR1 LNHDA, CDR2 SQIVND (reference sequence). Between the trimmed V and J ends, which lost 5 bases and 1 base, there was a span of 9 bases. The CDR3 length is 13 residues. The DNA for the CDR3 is TGTGCCAGTAGTGCTAGCATTTCCTACGAGCAGTACTTC. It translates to CASSASISYEQYF.

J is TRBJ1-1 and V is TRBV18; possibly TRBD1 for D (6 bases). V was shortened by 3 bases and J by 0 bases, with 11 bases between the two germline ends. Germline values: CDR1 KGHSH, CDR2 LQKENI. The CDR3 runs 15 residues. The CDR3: CASSPRTELNTEAFF. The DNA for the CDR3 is TGTGCCAGCTCACCGCGGACAGAACTGAACACTGAAGCTTTCTTT.

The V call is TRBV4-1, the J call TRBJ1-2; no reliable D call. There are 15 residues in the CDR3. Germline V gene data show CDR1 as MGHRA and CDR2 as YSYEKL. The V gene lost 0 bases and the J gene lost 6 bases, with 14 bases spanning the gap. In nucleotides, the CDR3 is TGCGCCAGCAGCCAAGATCGGAACCGGGAAGATGGCTACACCTTC. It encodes CASSQDRNREDGYTF.

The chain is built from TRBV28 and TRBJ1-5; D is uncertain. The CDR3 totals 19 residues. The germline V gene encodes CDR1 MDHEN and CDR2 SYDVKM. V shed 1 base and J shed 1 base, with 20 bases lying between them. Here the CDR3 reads CASSLFSWIGRRSNQPQHF. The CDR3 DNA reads TGTGCCAGCAGTTTATTTAGTTGGATTGGCAGGCGAAGCAATCAGCCCCAGCATTTT.

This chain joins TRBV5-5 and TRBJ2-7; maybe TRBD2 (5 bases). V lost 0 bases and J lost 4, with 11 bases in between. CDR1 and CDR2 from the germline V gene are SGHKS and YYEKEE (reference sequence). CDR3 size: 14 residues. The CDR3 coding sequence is TGTGCCAGCAGCTTGGCCCCTACGGGGTACGAGCAGTACTTC. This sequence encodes CASSLAPTGYEQYF.